This T cell receptor (beta chain) is drawn from a study of T-cell memory formation after mild COVID-19. Researchers used 5'RACE with constant-segment primers to make TCR alpha and TCR beta cDNA libraries that carry sample barcodes and UMIs. TCRdb analysed the 5' RACE reads with MiXCR anew, one entry per CDR3 protein. The profile shows 300,000 to 400,000 distinct CDR3 sequences, around 30% of them singletons. Comments on this clonotype: Its target is unknown.

Study-level results: Memory sampled before infection contained some responding clones, suggesting cross-reactive memory joined. CD4+ contracting clones were found mainly in CM and EM, and CD8+ ones in EMRA. Later expanders leaned CD4+, whereas day 15 to 85 contracting clones were balanced CD4/CD8.

Deletions cut 2 bases from V and 1 base from J, with 11 bases between. The CDR3 sequence is 16 residues long. The chain combines TRBV12-3 or TRBV12-4 with TRBJ2-2, with a weak D call TRBD2 (5 bases). This TCR derives from an adult woman who had mild COVID-19 (a few samples of this study predate the infection). Cell type and time point are not known. Sequenced sample: PBMCs or a T cell subset sorted from them (not recorded which). The CDR3 loop is CASSLNGNLNTGELFF. The CDR3 coding sequence is TGTGCCAGCAGTTTAAACGGGAACTTGAACACCGGGGAGCTGTTTTTT.